Given below is one T cell receptor (beta chain) in context. As yet, its antigen is unknown. This entry comes from a study of cytomegalovirus exposure and HLA in healthy donors. Study in general: A subsequent analysis reported that the 100 to 150 validation repertoires were produced on the same platform that had also been used for the 600 to 700 first-cohort repertoires. Study outcomes and limitations: The authors enumerated roughly 160 TCR beta chains as linked to cytomegalovirus. In vitro data verified a few CMV-associated chains as specific for CMV antigens.

The data were produced by immunoSEQ multiplex PCR, yet TCRdb's version contains in-frame clones alone and is incomplete. The sample has some 150,000 clones; 86% are singletons. It was the approximately 120-subject validation cohort, separate from the approximately 670-subject first cohort, to which the donors belonged. This CDR3 is 15 amino acids long. The germline V gene encodes CDR1 SGHTA and CDR2 FQGNSA. Trimming took 4 bases from V and 0 from J; bases not matched to a gene: 4. This clonotype originated in a man between 18 and 35 years old in good health and CMV-seropositive. The V and J genes are TRBV7-2 and TRBJ2-7; 9 bases are a match to TRBD2. The source material was PBMCs. CDR3 residues: CASSSQRGASYEQYF. CDR3 nucleotide sequence: TGTGCCAGCAGCTCCCAGCGGGGGGCCTCCTACGAGCAGTACTTC.